The 32 T cell receptor beta chains below come from one sample, sequenced in a study of shared clonotypes between healthy human individuals. Clones were sequenced by immunoSEQ multiplex PCR, and TCRdb holds only the in-frame ones, with some missing. The sample gives fewer than 550,000 clones, 75% to 80% of which show up once; around 12% is in the top ten. Sequenced: PBMCs. These receptors were obtained from a woman aged 40 to 55 in good health. Some clones in this sample may be carry-over from other donors' samples.

The chain joins TRBV5-1 to TRBJ2-5, with 15 bases that match TRBD2. With V trimmed by 7 bases and J by 2 bases, 12 bases remained unmatched. CDR3 size: 18 residues. Germline loops: CDR1 SGHRS, CDR2 YFSETQ. The CDR3 nucleotides read TGCGCCAGCGTTAGCGGACTAGCGGGAGGGCCATCACAAGAGACCCAGTACTTC. As protein: CASVSGLAGGPSQETQYF.

In regard to this clone: This may be a read error: a much more frequent sequence differs by one nucleotide. The CDR3 DNA reads TGTGCCAGCAGTACCGGTTTCAGCGATCAGCCCCAGCATTTT. Translating it yields CASSTGFSDQPQHF. V gene TRBV28 combines with J gene TRBJ1-5; no reliable D call. Germline loops: CDR1 MDHEN, CDR2 SYDVKM. The CDR3 has 14 residues. The V end was cut by 5 bases, the J end by 5 bases, with 13 bases between. Full variable domain (rest looked up from reference TRBV28 and TRBJ1-5): DVKVTQSSRYLVKRTGEKVFLECVQDMDHENMFWYRQDPGLGLRLIYFSYDVKMKEKGDIPEGYSVSREKKERFSLILESASTNQTSMYLCASSTGFSDQPQHFGDGTRLSIL.

The rearrangement joins TRBV5-1 to TRBJ2-5; possible D gene TRBD1, 5 bases. V was trimmed by 0 bases and J by 2 bases, leaving 5 bases between them. Germline lookup yields CDR1 SGHRS and CDR2 YFSETQ. There are 13 residues in the CDR3. In DNA form, the CDR3 reads TGCGCCAGCAGCTTGGACAGGCAAGAGACCCAGTACTTC. It translates to CASSLDRQETQYF.

The chain uses TRBV6-5 and TRBJ1-5; D unresolved. The CDR3 runs 14 residues. In germline, CDR1 is MNHEY, CDR2 SVGAGI. The V and J ends lost 6 bases and 6 bases respectively, with 15 bases between them. The CDR3 bases are TGTGCCAGCAGACCCGGAGCTTTCAGTCAGCCCCAGCATTTT. Protein sequence: CASRPGAFSQPQHF.

The J gene is TRBJ2-2, the V gene TRBV7-2, with TRBD2 identical over 9 bases. This CDR3 region has 14 residues. Per the germline V gene, CDR1 is SGHTA and CDR2 is FQGNSA. V lost 5 bases, J lost 6 bases, and 4 bases stayed unmatched. In DNA form, the CDR3 reads TGTGCCAGCAGCCCGGTAGCGGGAGCCGGGGAGCTGTTTTTT. Protein: CASSPVAGAGELFF.

Remarks on this clone: This clone may be a read error of a much larger clone one base away. The chain is built from TRBV6-1 and TRBJ1-1, with D perhaps matching TRBD1 (5 bases). This CDR3 comprises 18 residues. V was trimmed by 4 bases and J by 3 bases, leaving 24 bases between them. CDR1 is MNHNS and CDR2 is SASEGT in the germline V gene. The DNA for the CDR3 is TGTGCCAGCAGTGGAATCTCCAGGGTTTTAGCTCGGGACACTGAAGCTTTCTTT. It specifies CASSGISRVLARDTEAFF.

The V and J genes are TRBV7-8 and TRBJ1-4; 10 nucleotides align to TRBD1. V shed 3 bases, J shed 5 bases, and the junction held 3 bases outside the gene matches. CDR3 length: 15 residues. CDR1 SGHVS and CDR2 FQNEAQ come from the germline V gene. CDR3: CASSFWTGGNEKLFF. As DNA, the CDR3 is TGTGCCAGCAGCTTTTGGACAGGGGGGAATGAAAAACTGTTTTTT.

This clone was seen only once. The chain has TRBV19 and TRBJ2-7; D uncertain. Germline loops: CDR1 LNHDA, CDR2 SQIVND (reference sequence). The V end lost 3 bases, the J end lost 3 bases, and 12 bases lay between the germline ends. This CDR3 is 14 amino acids long. The CDR3 here is CASSIGAAIYEQYF. The CDR3, as DNA: TGTGCCAGTAGTATCGGAGCAGCAATCTACGAGCAGTACTTC.

This clone was counted once. A far larger clone is off by one base, so a read error is likely. This sequence joins TRBV27 and TRBJ1-5, with D unresolved. CDR1 is MNHEY, CDR2 SMNVEV, per germline (reference sequence). This CDR3 has 15 amino acids. Trimming stripped 8 bases from V and 7 bases from J, with 21 bases between. DNA of the CDR3: TGTGCCAGCGGCCCACTCGGGGTATTGTCCCAGCCCCAGCATTTT. Translated: CASGPLGVLSQPQHF.

The chain couples TRBV27 to TRBJ2-1; D possibly matches TRBD1 or TRBD2 (6 bases each). Germline V CDR1 and CDR2: MNHEY, SMNVEV (reference sequence). Between the trimmed V and J ends, which lost 6 bases and 5 bases, there was a span of 23 bases. This CDR3 region has 17 residues. The CDR3 region has the DNA TGTGCCAGCAGCTTTACAGGGATCGGGCGGGAAGACAATGAGCAGTTCTTC. Translating gives CASSFTGIGREDNEQFF.

The rearrangement links TRBV18 to TRBJ1-2, with 7 bases matching TRBD1. The V and J ends lost 5 bases and 2 bases, in that order; junction bases with no gene match: 11. Germline CDR1 reads KGHSH; CDR2 reads LQKENI. This CDR3 spans 16 amino acids. This chain's CDR3 is CASSFSPGQQNYGYTF. CDR3 DNA sequence: TGTGCCAGCTCATTCTCCCCGGGACAGCAGAACTATGGCTACACCTTC.

This clone was seen only once. The chain joins TRBV7-2 to TRBJ2-5, with 7 nucleotides matching TRBD1. Gene TRBJ2-7 matches the end of the DNA better, so the J call may be wrong. Germline CDR1 is SGHTA and CDR2 is FQGNSA. This CDR3 spans 13 amino acids. The CDR3, as DNA: TGTGCCAGCAGCTTAGAACCAGGGGGCGAGCAGTACTTC. Its protein product is CASSLEPGGEQYF.

This rearrangement joins TRBV7-9 to TRBJ2-5; no clear D gene. V was cut by 3 bases and J by 3 bases, with 5 bases left in between. This CDR3 is 12 amino acids long. Germline lookup yields CDR1 SEHNR and CDR2 FQNEAQ (reference sequence). The CDR3 DNA sequence: TGTGCCAGCAGCTTCCTGGAAGAGACCCAGTACTTC. Translating it yields CASSFLEETQYF.

V is TRBV4-3 and J is TRBJ2-1; a weak D match, TRBD2 (5 bases). CDR1 is LGHNA and CDR2 is YSLEER in the germline V gene. CDR3 size: 16 residues. V was trimmed by 2 bases and J by 1 base, leaving 12 bases between them. The CDR3 DNA reads TGCGCCAGCAGCCAATATGTTAGCGCATCCTACAATGAGCAGTTCTTC. The encoded protein is CASSQYVSASYNEQFF.

With regard to this clone: Given the absence of the conserved phenylalanine or tryptophan at the CDR3 end, a read error is likely. The DNA is left out, because the CDR3 cannot be placed on it with certainty; the CDR3 is given as TCRdb lists it. V gene TRBV19 combines with J gene TRBJ1-2; the table's D call, TRBD1, was not checked against the DNA. Germline V gives CDR1 LNHDA, CDR2 SQIVND (reference sequence). The CDR3 is 13 amino acids in total, end residues counted. The CDR3 loop reads CASSQGTPGGYAS.

The V call is TRBV5-6, the J call TRBJ2-1; TRBD2 matches 14 bases. The trim removed 0 bases at V and 10 bases at J, leaving 6 bases unmatched. The CDR3 consists of 16 residues. From germline, CDR1 is SGHDT and CDR2 YYEEEE. The CDR3, as DNA: TGTGCCAGCAGCTTGGCCGGGACTAGCGGGAGCCCCGAGCAGTTCTTC. Amino acid sequence: CASSLAGTSGSPEQFF.

V is TRBV2 and J is TRBJ2-1; 8 nucleotides agree with TRBD2. The germline V gene has CDR1 SNHLY and CDR2 FYNNEI. The CDR3 runs 15 residues. Unmatched junction bases numbered 6, after V lost 2 bases and J lost 6 bases. The DNA for the CDR3 is TGTGCCAGCAGTGAACTCAGCGGGAGTGTCAATGAGCAGTTCTTC. Its translation is CASSELSGSVNEQFF.

The chain recombines TRBV5-1 with TRBJ2-1; 14 nucleotides match TRBD2. CDR1 is SGHRS and CDR2 is YFSETQ in the germline V gene. This CDR3 spans 18 amino acids. Trimming cost V 3 bases and J 4 bases; bases outside gene matches: 9. CDR3 protein: CASSSGLAGVTTYNEQFF. CDR3 nucleotide sequence: TGCGCCAGCAGCTCGGGACTAGCGGGAGTCACCACTTACAATGAGCAGTTCTTC.

This chain links TRBV18 with TRBJ1-1; D ambiguous. CDR3 length equals 13 residues. V shed 2 bases and J shed 5 bases, with 9 bases lying between them. The germline V gene has CDR1 KGHSH and CDR2 LQKENI. CDR3 nucleotide sequence: TGTGCCAGCTCACCAGGCAGGTTTACTGAAGCTTTCTTT. It specifies CASSPGRFTEAFF.

V gene TRBV10-3 combines with J gene TRBJ2-5, with a weak D call TRBD2 (6 bases). Near its end, the DNA agrees better with TRBJ2-7, so the J call may be wrong. The CDR3 loop spans 15 amino acids. The germline V gene has CDR1 ENHRY and CDR2 SYGVKD. In DNA form, the CDR3 reads TGTGCCATCAGTGGGAGGGGAGAACGGGCCCACGAGCAGTACTTC. Translation: CAISGRGERAHEQYF.

This chain connects TRBV9 to TRBJ1-2; no clear D. The CDR3 consists of 15 residues. The germline V gene has CDR1 SGDLS and CDR2 YYNGEE. V lost 0 bases and J 3 bases, leaving 12 bases between the germline ends. This chain's CDR3 is CASSVDATAYYGYTF. For the CDR3, the DNA is TGTGCCAGCAGCGTAGACGCCACCGCTTACTATGGCTACACCTTC.

V usage is TRBV6-1 and J usage is TRBJ2-7; 7 positions agree with TRBD1. The CDR3 spans 14 residues. Germline assignment: CDR1 MNHNS and CDR2 SASEGT. With V trimmed by 3 bases and J by 7 bases, 9 bases remained unmatched. The CDR3 reads CASSEMRGLGEQYF. DNA for the CDR3: TGTGCCAGCAGTGAGATGAGGGGGCTCGGTGAGCAGTACTTC.

V usage is TRBV10-1 and J usage is TRBJ1-4; unclear D gene. Trimming removed 2 bases from V and 7 bases from J, with 20 bases in between. Germline CDR1 is WNHNN and CDR2 is SYGVQD (reference sequence). The CDR3 sequence is 17 residues long. The CDR3 DNA sequence: TGCGCCAGCAGTGAGCCTATGGCTAGGGAGTTCGGTGAAAAACTGTTTTTT. Its translation is CASSEPMAREFGEKLFF.

Here the CDR3 DNA reads TGTGCCAGCAGAAGGGAGCGGGAGTCCTACGAGCAGTACTTC. Its translation is CASRRERESYEQYF. This chain connects TRBV11-2 to TRBJ2-7; the match to TRBD2 covers 8 bases. Per the germline V gene, CDR1 is SGHAT and CDR2 is FQNNGV. CDR3 size: 14 residues. The junction had 5 bases not matched to a gene; V was cut back by 6 bases and J by 1 base.

With regard to this clone: Because the CDR3 is missing its conserved closing phenylalanine or tryptophan, this is likely a read error. The gene calls are TRBV18 and TRBJ1-1; D perhaps matches TRBD1 (5 bases). There are 14 residues in the CDR3. The germline gives CDR1 KGHSH, CDR2 LQKENI. V was trimmed by 3 bases and J by 1 base, leaving 9 bases between them. CDR3 coding DNA: TGTGCCAGCTCACCGGGGCGAACGAACACTGAAGCTTTCCTT. This encodes CASSPGRTNTEAFL.

The CDR3 coding sequence is TGTGCCAGCATCGAGTGGGCGACCAGCAATCAGCCCCAGCATTTT. Protein product: CASIEWATSNQPQHF. This sequence joins TRBV6-1 and TRBJ1-5; no definite D call. Trimming took 7 bases from V and 1 from J, leaving 14 bases between them. The CDR3 totals 15 residues. Germline V gives CDR1 MNHNS, CDR2 SASEGT.

The rearrangement joins TRBV4-3 to TRBJ2-3, with a weak D call TRBD2 (5 bases). CDR3 size: 15 residues. Germline V gene lookup returns CDR1 LGHNA and CDR2 YSLEER. V lost 0 bases and J 2 bases, leaving 9 bases between the germline ends. CDR3 DNA sequence: TGCGCCAGCAGCCAAGATTTGCGGGCCACAGATACGCAGTATTTT. Its protein is CASSQDLRATDTQYF.

This clone was seen more than once but under ten times. A clone one base away is much larger, so this may be a read error. The sample contains more than one DNA sequence encoding this CDR3. The V and J genes are TRBV6-1 and TRBJ2-7; 11 nucleotides match TRBD2. The CDR3 runs 15 residues. Trimming at V came to 1 base and at J to 1 base, leaving 0 bases not matched to a gene. Per germline, CDR1 MNHNS and CDR2 SASEGT. CDR3 residues: CASSEGLAGSYEQYF. In DNA form, the CDR3 reads TGTGCCAGCAGTGAAGGACTAGCGGGGTCCTACGAGCAGTACTTC.

The chain uses TRBV6-1 and TRBJ2-3, with 8 bases identical to TRBD1. The germline CDR1 and CDR2 sequences are MNHNS and SASEGT. Trimming at V came to 5 bases and at J to 1 base, leaving 2 bases not matched to a gene. This CDR3 spans 14 amino acids. The CDR3 loop reads CASSMGQGTDTQYF. Here the CDR3 DNA reads TGTGCCAGCAGTATGGGACAGGGCACAGATACGCAGTATTTT.

This clone was seen once. V is TRBV5-4 and J is TRBJ2-7; 7 bases are shared with TRBD1. The CDR3 spans 15 residues. Germline V gene lookup returns CDR1 SGHNT and CDR2 YYREEE (reference sequence). J gave up 2 bases and V 0 bases, and 5 bases lay outside the gene matches. CDR3 bases: TGTGCCAGCAGCTTGGGGCAGGGGGATACCTACGAGCAGTACTTC. Amino acid sequence: CASSLGQGDTYEQYF.

CDR3 DNA: TGCAGCGTTACCGGGTACAACGAGCAGTACTTC. Amino acids: CSVTGYNEQYF. J is TRBJ2-7 and V is TRBV29-1; D is unresolved. V was clipped by 5 bases and J by 5 bases, with 10 bases between them. The CDR3 contains 11 residues. Germline V gives CDR1 SQVTM, CDR2 ANQGSEA.

V is TRBV6-5 and J is TRBJ2-7; D may be TRBD1 (6 bases). Trimming stripped 5 bases from V and 5 bases from J, with 19 bases between. The CDR3 runs to 15 residues. Looked up from germline, CDR1 is MNHEY and CDR2 is SVGAGI. The CDR3 protein is CASSPPGQAIHEQYF. As DNA, the CDR3 is TGTGCCAGCAGTCCCCCGGGACAAGCAATCCACGAGCAGTACTTC.